In this sample, the clone carrying this T cell receptor (beta chain) turned up once. Its cognate antigen is unknown. This sample is part of a study of cytomegalovirus exposure and HLA in healthy donors. Study-wide findings and caveats: The authors later found HLA-associated TCR beta chains more clonally expanded than equally common others. In a later analysis, V- and J-gene trimming of beta chains associated with a DCLRE1C missense variant, replicated independently. Exclusion as indistinguishable affected some V segments, including TRBV6-2 and TRBV6-3. Immune exposure was documented only through CMV serostatus.

Losses at the gene ends were 0 bases for V and 7 bases for J; bases not matched to a gene: 4. The germline gives CDR1 SGHRS, CDR2 YFSETQ. There are 13 residues in the CDR3. The PCR contained 60 Vbeta and 13 Jbeta primers. Data came from immunoSEQ multiplex PCR; TCRdb stores just in-frame clones and leaves some out. The data contain about 31,000 clones, approximately 87% of them singletons. Sequenced input: PBMCs. The rearrangement uses TRBV5-1 and TRBJ2-7; 7 bases map to TRBD2. The clonotype was recovered from a boy younger than 18 in good health and CMV-seronegative. CDR3 amino acids: CASSLAQGGEQYF. In DNA, the CDR3 is TGCGCCAGCAGCTTGGCCCAGGGAGGGGAGCAGTACTTC.